This T cell receptor (beta chain) derives from a study of beta chain features in type 1 diabetes. Study results and limitations: High-TCR-expressing cells could be over-represented by cDNA sequencing. Shortening of TCRB CDR3s, moderate but significant, appeared in all four CD4+ subsets of Type 1 diabetes patients.

CDR1 and CDR2 from the germline V gene are MDHEN and SYDVKM. The ends were cut back, 8 bases at V and 8 bases at J, with 9 bases in the middle. The CDR3 is 10 residues long. As for this clone: What it binds is unknown.

As every portion of the isolated RNA was reverse transcribed, the sequencing read expressed TCRB transcripts. The read count averaged around 4 million across naive, central memory and regulatory T cell samples. The data were produced by immunoSEQ multiplex PCR, yet TCRdb's version contains in-frame clones alone and is incomplete. The sample consists of 400,000 or so clones, roughly 12% of them appearing once. This TCR derives from a woman under 30 with type 1 diabetes. The rearrangement uses TRBV28 and TRBJ1-2; D gene uncertain. The specimen sequenced was naive CD4+ T cells from blood. The CDR3 protein is CASASVGYTF. The CDR3 DNA is TGTGCCAGCGCCAGTGTCGGCTACACCTTC.